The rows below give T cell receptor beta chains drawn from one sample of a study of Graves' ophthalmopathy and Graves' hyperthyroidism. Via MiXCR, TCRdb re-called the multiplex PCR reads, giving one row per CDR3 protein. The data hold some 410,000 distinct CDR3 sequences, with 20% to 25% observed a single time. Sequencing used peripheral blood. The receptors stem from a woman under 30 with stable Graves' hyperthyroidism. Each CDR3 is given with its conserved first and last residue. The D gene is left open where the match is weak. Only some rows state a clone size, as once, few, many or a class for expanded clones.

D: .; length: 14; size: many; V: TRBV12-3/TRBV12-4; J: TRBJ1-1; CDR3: CASSRQLLNTEAFF; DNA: TGTGCCAGCAGTCGACAGCTATTGAACACTGAAGCTTTCTTT
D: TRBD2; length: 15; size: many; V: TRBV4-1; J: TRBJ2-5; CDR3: CASSLLAGLQETQYF; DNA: TGCGCCAGCAGCCTGTTAGCGGGTCTCCAAGAGACCCAGTACTTC
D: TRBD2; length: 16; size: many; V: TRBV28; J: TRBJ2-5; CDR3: CASSFPIAGDRETQYF; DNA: TGTGCCAGCAGTTTCCCAATAGCGGGAGATCGGGAGACCCAGTACTTC
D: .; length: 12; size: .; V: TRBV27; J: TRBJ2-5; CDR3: CASSNNQETQYF; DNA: TGTGCCAGCAGTAACAACCAAGAGACCCAGTACTTC
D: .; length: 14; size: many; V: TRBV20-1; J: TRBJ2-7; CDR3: CSASRPRTGNEQYF; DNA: TGCAGTGCTAGTCGCCCCAGGACGGGGAACGAGCAGTACTTC
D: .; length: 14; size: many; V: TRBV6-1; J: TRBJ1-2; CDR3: CASSEFGRSYGYTF; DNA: TGTGCCAGCAGTGAATTCGGACGTTCCTATGGCTACACCTTC
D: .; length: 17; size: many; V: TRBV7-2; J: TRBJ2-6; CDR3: CASSSQTGPPGANVLTF; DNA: TGTGCCAGCAGCTCGCAGACAGGCCCACCTGGGGCCAACGTCCTGACTTTC
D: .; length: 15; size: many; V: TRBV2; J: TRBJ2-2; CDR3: CASSGWEHHTGELFF; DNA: TGTGCCAGCAGTGGATGGGAACACCACACCGGGGAGCTGTTTTTT
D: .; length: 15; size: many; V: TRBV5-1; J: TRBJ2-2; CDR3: CASSFFRSNTGELFF; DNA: TGCGCCAGCAGCTTCTTTAGATCGAACACCGGGGAGCTGTTTTTT
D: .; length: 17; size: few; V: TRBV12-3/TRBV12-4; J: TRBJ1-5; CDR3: CASSLDISGAGNQPQHF; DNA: TGTGCCAGCAGTTTAGATATTTCAGGGGCCGGGAATCAGCCCCAGCATTTT
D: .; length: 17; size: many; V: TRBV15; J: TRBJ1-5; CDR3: CATSSGGRTTGMEPQHF; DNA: TGTGCCACCAGCAGTGGAGGACGGACGACGGGGATGGAGCCCCAGCATTTT
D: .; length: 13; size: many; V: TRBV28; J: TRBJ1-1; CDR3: CASSTSGLREAFF; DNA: TGTGCCAGCAGTACGTCAGGGCTCCGGGAAGCTTTCTTT
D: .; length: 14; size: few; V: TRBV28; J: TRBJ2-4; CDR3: CASSLSAGVNIKYF; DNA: TGTGCCAGCAGTTTATCGGCAGGGGTAAACATTAAGTACTTC
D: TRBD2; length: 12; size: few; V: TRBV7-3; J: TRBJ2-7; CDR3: CASSGVGGKQYF; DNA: TGTGCCAGCAGCGGGGTGGGAGGGAAGCAGTACTTC
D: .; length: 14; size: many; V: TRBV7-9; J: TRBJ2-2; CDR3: CASRGRFRTGELFF; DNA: TGTGCCAGCAGGGGACGTTTTAGGACCGGGGAGCTGTTTTTT
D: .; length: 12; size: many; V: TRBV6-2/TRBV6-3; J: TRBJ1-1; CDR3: CASRISAVEAFF; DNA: TGTGCCAGCAGGATTTCGGCCGTTGAAGCTTTCTTT
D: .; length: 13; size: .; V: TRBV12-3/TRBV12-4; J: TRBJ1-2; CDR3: CVSTEWGRGSYTF; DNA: TGTGTCAGCACCGAGTGGGGCAGGGGTAGCTACACCTTC
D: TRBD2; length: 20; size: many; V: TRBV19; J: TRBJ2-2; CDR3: CASSMGAGVWSALNTGELFF; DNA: TGTGCCAGTAGTATGGGAGCGGGAGTCTGGTCCGCTCTGAACACCGGGGAGCTGTTTTTT
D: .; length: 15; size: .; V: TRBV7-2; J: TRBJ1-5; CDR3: CASSLVRESNQPQHF; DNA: TGTGCCAGCAGCTTAGTCAGGGAAAGCAATCAGCCCCAGCATTTT
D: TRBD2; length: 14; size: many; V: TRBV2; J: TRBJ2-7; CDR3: CASRITSGRVEQYF; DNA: TGTGCCAGCCGTATAACTAGCGGGAGGGTCGAGCAGTACTTC
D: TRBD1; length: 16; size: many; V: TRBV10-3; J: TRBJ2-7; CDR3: CAISGGPPGQTYEQYF; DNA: TGTGCCATCAGTGGGGGACCCCCGGGACAGACCTACGAGCAGTACTTC
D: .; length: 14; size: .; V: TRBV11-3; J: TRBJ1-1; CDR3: CASSGTHGDTEAFF; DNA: TGTGCCAGCAGCGGGACCCATGGGGACACTGAAGCTTTCTTT
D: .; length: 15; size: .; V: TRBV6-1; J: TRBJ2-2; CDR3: CASTLGQWNTGELFF; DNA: TGTGCCAGCACCTTAGGACAGTGGAACACCGGGGAGCTGTTTTTT
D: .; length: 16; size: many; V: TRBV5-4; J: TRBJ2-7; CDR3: CASSLFTSPGNHEQYF; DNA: TGTGCCAGCAGCTTGTTTACTAGCCCAGGGAATCACGAGCAGTACTTC
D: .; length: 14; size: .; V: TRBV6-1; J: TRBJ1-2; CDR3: CASRTPQGNYGYTF; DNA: TGTGCCAGCAGGACCCCCCAGGGCAACTATGGCTACACCTTC
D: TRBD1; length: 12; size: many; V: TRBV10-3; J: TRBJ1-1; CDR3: CAIGGQGDAAFF; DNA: TGTGCCATCGGTGGACAGGGGGATGCAGCTTTCTTT
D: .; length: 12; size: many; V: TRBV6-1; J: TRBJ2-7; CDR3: CASSDAANEQYF; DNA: TGTGCCAGCAGTGACGCAGCGAACGAGCAGTACTTC
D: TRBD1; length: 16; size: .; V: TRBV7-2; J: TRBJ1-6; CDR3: CASSLGDRIYNSPLHF; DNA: TGTGCCAGCAGCTTAGGGGACAGGATCTATAATTCACCCCTCCACTTT
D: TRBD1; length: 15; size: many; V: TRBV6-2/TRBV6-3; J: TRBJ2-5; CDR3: CASSSRQGAQETQYF; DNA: TGTGCCAGCAGTTCAAGACAGGGGGCCCAAGAGACCCAGTACTTC
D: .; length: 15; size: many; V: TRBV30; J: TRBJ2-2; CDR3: CAWRGGRKNTGELFF; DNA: TGTGCCTGGAGGGGGGGAAGGAAGAACACCGGGGAGCTGTTTTTT
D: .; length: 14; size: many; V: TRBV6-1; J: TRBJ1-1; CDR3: CASSDNTMNTEAFF; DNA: TGTGCCAGCAGTGATAACACCATGAACACTGAAGCTTTCTTT
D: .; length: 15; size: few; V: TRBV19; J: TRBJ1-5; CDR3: CASSRRGGQDQPQHF; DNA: TGTGCCAGTAGTAGGCGGGGAGGGCAAGATCAGCCCCAGCATTTT
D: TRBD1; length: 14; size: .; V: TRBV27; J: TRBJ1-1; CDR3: CASSPDRGWTEAFF; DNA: TGTGCCAGCAGTCCGGACAGGGGTTGGACTGAAGCTTTCTTT
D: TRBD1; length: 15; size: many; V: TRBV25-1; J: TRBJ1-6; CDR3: CASSPMDRTISPLHF; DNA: TGTGCCAGCAGCCCCATGGACAGGACAATCTCACCCCTCCACTTT
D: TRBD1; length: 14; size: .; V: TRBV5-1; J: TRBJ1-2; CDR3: CASSLEGQRYGYTF; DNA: TGCGCCAGCAGCTTGGAGGGACAGCGCTATGGCTACACCTTC
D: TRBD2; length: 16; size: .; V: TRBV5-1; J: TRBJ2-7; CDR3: CASSTALAGGPYEQYF; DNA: TGCGCCAGCAGCACAGCTCTAGCGGGAGGGCCGTACGAGCAGTACTTC
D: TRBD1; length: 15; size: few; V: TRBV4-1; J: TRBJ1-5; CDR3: CASSRIGTGNQPKHF; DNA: TGCGCCAGCAGCCGGATCGGGACAGGGAATCAGCCCAAGCATTTT
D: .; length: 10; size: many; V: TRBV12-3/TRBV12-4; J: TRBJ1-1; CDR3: CASIRTEAFF; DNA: TGTGCCAGCATTCGGACGGAAGCTTTCTTT
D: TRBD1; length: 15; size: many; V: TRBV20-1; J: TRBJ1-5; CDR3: CSATRLQGEDQPQHF; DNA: TGCAGTGCTACCCGACTACAGGGGGAAGATCAGCCCCAGCATTTT
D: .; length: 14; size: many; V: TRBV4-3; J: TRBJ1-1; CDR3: CASSVRTWNTEAFF; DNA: TGCGCCAGCAGCGTCCGGACTTGGAACACTGAAGCTTTCTTT
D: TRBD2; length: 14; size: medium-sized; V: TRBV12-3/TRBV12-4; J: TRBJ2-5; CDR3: CASSSSGTDETQYF; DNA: TGTGCCAGCAGCAGTAGCGGGACGGATGAGACCCAGTACTTC
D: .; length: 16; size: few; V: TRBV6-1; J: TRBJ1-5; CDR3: CASSEEWRRSNQPQHF; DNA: TGTGCCAGCAGTGAAGAGTGGCGGAGAAGCAATCAGCCCCAGCATTTT
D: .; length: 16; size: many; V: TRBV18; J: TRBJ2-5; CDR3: CASSPERRDPKETQYF; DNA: TGTGCCAGCTCACCCGAACGGCGAGACCCCAAAGAGACCCAGTACTTC
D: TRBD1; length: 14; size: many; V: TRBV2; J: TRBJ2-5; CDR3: CASTLQGAGETQYF; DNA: TGTGCCAGCACCCTTCAGGGGGCAGGAGAGACCCAGTACTTC
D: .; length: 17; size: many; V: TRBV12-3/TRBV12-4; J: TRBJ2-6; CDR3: CASSPFKRHSGANVLTF; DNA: TGTGCCAGCAGTCCTTTCAAGAGGCACTCTGGGGCCAACGTCCTGACTTTC
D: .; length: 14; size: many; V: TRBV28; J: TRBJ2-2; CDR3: CASSFQSLTGELFF; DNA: TGTGCCAGCAGTTTCCAGAGTTTGACCGGGGAGCTGTTTTTT
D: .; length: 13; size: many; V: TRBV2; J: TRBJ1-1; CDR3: CASSADSNTEAFF; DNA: TGTGCCAGCAGTGCGGACAGTAACACTGAAGCTTTCTTT
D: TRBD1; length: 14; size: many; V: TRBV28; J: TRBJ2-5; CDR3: CASSSRGREETQYF; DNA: TGTGCCAGCAGTTCCAGGGGGCGTGAGGAGACCCAGTACTTC
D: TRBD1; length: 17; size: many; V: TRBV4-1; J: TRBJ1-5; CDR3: CASSRGQATGSNQPQHF; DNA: TGCGCCAGCAGCCGGGGACAGGCCACGGGTAGCAATCAGCCCCAGCATTTT
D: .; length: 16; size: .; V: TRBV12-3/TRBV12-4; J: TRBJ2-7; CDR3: CASSPPGGGGSYEQYF; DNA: TGTGCCAGCAGTCCTCCCGGGGGCGGGGGCTCCTACGAGCAGTACTTC